This TCR beta chain comes out of a study of blood T cell repertoires in COVID-19. Background on the study: Two negative PCRs, clearance, or symptom resolution had been documented for recovered Cohort 3 donors.

In the original workflow: Reference gene primers were amplified, and this amplification served to estimate nucleated cell counts. The repertoire was sequenced with immunoSEQ multiplex PCR; TCRdb's copy has only in-frame clones and lacks some. The DNA gave D and trimming, while V, J and clone size come from that table. The sample has about 140,000 clones, over 70% seen once. Participants had their cohort set by participant-reported clinical history. CDR3 length: 18 amino acids. Germline assignment: CDR1 SGHRS and CDR2 YFSETQ. Trimming took 5 bases from V and 0 from J, leaving 21 bases between them. The rearrangement joins TRBV5-1 to TRBJ2-1; possible D gene TRBD2, 6 bases. The sample taken for sequencing was PBMCs or T cells enriched from blood (not recorded which). This clonotype was sampled from a man aged 45 to 65 in a cohort exposed to, infected with or recovered from COVID-19 (not recorded which). The CDR3 loop reads CASRSGRTHGSSYNEQFF. In DNA form, the CDR3 reads TGCGCCAGCAGGTCCGGCCGGACACACGGGAGCTCCTACAATGAGCAGTTCTTC.